One sample yielded the 10 T cell receptor beta chains listed below, sequenced in a study of shared clonotypes between healthy human individuals. Method: immunoSEQ multiplex PCR; TCRdb's copy keeps in-frame clones and lacks some. The sample carries approximately 500,000 clones, 90% to 96% recorded once. Sequenced sample: naive CD4+ T cells sorted from blood. The subset is: CD45RA+ positively selected. Receptor source: a young woman in good health.

The genes are TRBV18 and TRBJ1-1; D perhaps matches TRBD1 (5 bases). V lost 0 bases to trimming and J lost 5 bases, with 13 bases between them. Germline V gene lookup returns CDR1 KGHSH and CDR2 LQKENI. CDR3 size: 15 residues. The CDR3 sequence is CASSPPGAGGTEAFF. The CDR3 coding sequence is TGTGCCAGCTCACCACCTGGGGCTGGGGGAACTGAAGCTTTCTTT.

The chain employs TRBV28 and TRBJ2-2; weak D call: TRBD1 (6 bases). The CDR3 sequence is 16 residues long. Trimming pared 2 bases from V and 7 bases from J, leaving 17 bases between. CDR1 is MDHEN and CDR2 is SYDVKM in the germline V gene. CDR3 loop: CASSLGQLFNGGELFF. CDR3 in DNA: TGTGCCAGCAGTTTAGGACAGCTTTTTAACGGCGGGGAGCTGTTTTTT.

The CDR3 loop reads CASQHGGGHNEQFF. The CDR3 coding sequence is TGTGCCAGCCAACATGGGGGGGGGCACAATGAGCAGTTCTTC. V is TRBV28 and J is TRBJ2-1, with D perhaps TRBD2 (7 bases). Germline V CDR1 and CDR2: MDHEN, SYDVKM. Trimming left V 8 bases short and J 5 bases short, with 16 bases between. The CDR3 runs to 14 residues.

V usage is TRBV5-8 and J usage is TRBJ1-2; the D gene is possibly TRBD1 (5 bases). V was pared by 3 bases and J by 3 bases, with 9 bases between. Looked up from germline, CDR1 is SGHTS and CDR2 is YDEGEE. CDR3 size: 13 residues. The CDR3 DNA follows: TGTGCCAGCAGCTATGGCAGGGACTATGGCTACACCTTC. Translated, it gives CASSYGRDYGYTF.

The chain joins TRBV29-1 to TRBJ1-5, with D perhaps TRBD1 (5 bases). Germline V gene sequence: CDR1 SQVTM, CDR2 ANQGSEA. The CDR3 is made up of 13 amino acids. Trimming removed 6 bases at V and 0 bases at J, with 9 bases between. Here the CDR3 reads CSVRGDSNQPQHF. The CDR3 region has the DNA TGCAGCGTCCGAGGGGATAGCAATCAGCCCCAGCATTTT.

The J gene is TRBJ1-1, the V gene TRBV6-5, with D perhaps matching TRBD1 (5 bases). The germline CDR1 and CDR2 sequences are MNHEY and SVGAGI. The CDR3 totals 16 residues. Trimming pared 1 base from V and 4 bases from J, leaving 16 bases between. The CDR3 protein is CASSYWAGGYGTEAFF. The CDR3 DNA sequence: TGTGCCAGCAGTTACTGGGCGGGGGGGTATGGCACTGAAGCTTTCTTT.

This chain's CDR3 is CASSLGTSGSLGETQYF. The CDR3 DNA sequence: TGCGCCAGCAGCTTGGGGACTAGCGGGAGCCTAGGTGAGACCCAGTACTTC. V gene TRBV5-1 combines with J gene TRBJ2-5, with TRBD2 identical over 13 bases. The CDR3 runs 17 residues. Germline CDR1 and CDR2: SGHRS and YFSETQ. V dropped 0 bases and J dropped 5; count of bases not matched to a gene: 7. Complete variable domain (other parts from reference TRBV5-1 and TRBJ2-5): KAGVTQTPRYLIKTRGQQVTLSCSPISGHRSVSWYQQTPGQGLQFLFEYFSETQRNKGNFPGRFSGRQFSNSRSEMNVSTLELGDSALYLCASSLGTSGSLGETQYFGPGTRLLVL.

V and J are TRBV9 and TRBJ2-2, with D possibly being TRBD1 (5 bases). V was cut by 3 bases and J by 1 base, with 7 bases left in between. The CDR3 runs to 14 residues. The germline V gene encodes CDR1 SGDLS and CDR2 YYNGEE. Here the CDR3 DNA reads TGTGCCAGCAGCGGTAGGGGGAACACCGGGGAGCTGTTTTTT. This sequence encodes CASSGRGNTGELFF.

Comments on this clone: One end of the junction fails to match germline, which may point to a read error. The chain recombines TRBV28 with TRBJ1-5; D remains unclear. This CDR3 region has 12 residues. From germline, CDR1 is MDHEN and CDR2 SYDVKM. The CDR3 region is CASSLSKQPQHF. The CDR3 nucleotides are TGTGCCAGCAGTTTAAGCAAGCAGCCCCAGCATTTT.

CDR3 region: CASSPLDRANQPQHF. CDR3 bases: TGTGCCAGTAGTCCGCTCGACAGGGCCAATCAGCCCCAGCATTTT. V gene TRBV19 combines with J gene TRBJ1-5; 7 bases fit TRBD1. V lost 5 bases, J lost 3 bases, and 7 bases stayed unmatched. The CDR3 sequence is 15 residues long. Germline V CDR1 and CDR2: LNHDA, SQIVND (reference sequence).